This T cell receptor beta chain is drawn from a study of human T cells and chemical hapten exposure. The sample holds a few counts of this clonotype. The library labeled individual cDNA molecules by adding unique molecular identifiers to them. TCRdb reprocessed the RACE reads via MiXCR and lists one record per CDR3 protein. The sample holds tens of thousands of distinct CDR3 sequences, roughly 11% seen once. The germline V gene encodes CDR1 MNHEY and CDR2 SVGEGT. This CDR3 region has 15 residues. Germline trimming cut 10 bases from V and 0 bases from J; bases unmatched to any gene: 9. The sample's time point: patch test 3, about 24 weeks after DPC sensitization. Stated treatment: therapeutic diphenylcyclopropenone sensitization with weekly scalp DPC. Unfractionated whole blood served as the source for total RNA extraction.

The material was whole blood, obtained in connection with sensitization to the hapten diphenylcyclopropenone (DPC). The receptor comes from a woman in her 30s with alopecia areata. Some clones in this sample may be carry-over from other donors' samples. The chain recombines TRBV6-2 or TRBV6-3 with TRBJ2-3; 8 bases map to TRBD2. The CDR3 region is CAKKAGAHSTDTQYF. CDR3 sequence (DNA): TGTGCCAAGAAAGCGGGGGCCCATAGCACAGATACGCAGTATTTT.